Listed below are T cell receptor beta chains from one sample, sequenced in a study of blood T cell repertoires in COVID-19. Sequenced by immunoSEQ multiplex PCR; TCRdb stores in-frame clones only, minus some. The sample holds approximately 300,000 clones, 80% to 90% seen once. The source material was PBMCs or T cells enriched from blood (not recorded which). The receptor source for this set is a woman aged 18-30 years who had recovered from COVID-19. The CDR3 runs from the conserved cysteine through the conserved F or W. The D gene is left open where the match is weak. A clone size is listed for some rows: how often the clone was seen (once, few, many), or a class if it is expanded.

J	size	D	V	DNA	CDR3
TRBJ1-4	NA	NA	TRBV18	TGTGCCAGCTCATTCTCCCCGGGGGGGGAAGAAGAAAAACTGTTTTTT	CASSFSPGGEEEKLFF
TRBJ2-7	NA	TRBD1	TRBV13	TGTGCCAGCAGCTCCGGACAGGGTGGGTACGAGCAGTACTTC	CASSSGQGGYEQYF
TRBJ1-2	NA	TRBD1	TRBV5-1	TGCGCCAGCAGCTTGCCTGGAAAACAGGGGGCGACGGGTGGCTACACCTTC	CASSLPGKQGATGGYTF
TRBJ2-7	NA	NA	TRBV19	TGTGCCAGTAGTATAACAGGCCTGACTTTTATGGAGCAGTACTTC	CASSITGLTFMEQYF
TRBJ2-5	few	NA	TRBV24-1	TGTGCCACCAAAGGGTCAGGGGATTTTGCGACCCAGTACTTC	CATKGSGDFATQYF
TRBJ1-6	NA	TRBD1	TRBV27	TGTGCCAGCAGTGGACAGGGACCTAATTCACCCCTCCACTTT	CASSGQGPNSPLHF
TRBJ1-2	NA	NA	TRBV27	TGTGCCAGCAGCGAGAGCGTGGCTACTAACTATGGCTACACCTTC	CASSESVATNYGYTF
TRBJ1-6	NA	TRBD1	TRBV5-1	TGCGCCAGCAGCTTGGAGAAACAGGGGGCGTCACCCCTCCACTTT	CASSLEKQGASPLHF
TRBJ1-2	NA	TRBD1	TRBV6-1	TGTGCCAGCAGTGGTTATCCTCCAGGGGGCGCGGGCTATGGCTACACCTTC	CASSGYPPGGAGYGYTF
TRBJ2-3	NA	NA	TRBV30	TGTGCCTGGAGTGTTCGAGATACGCAGTATTTT	CAWSVRDTQYF
TRBJ2-7	NA	NA	TRBV19	TGTGCCAGTACCAAACGCCTCGGCGGGGACTCCTACGAGCAGTACTTC	CASTKRLGGDSYEQYF
TRBJ1-2	NA	TRBD1	TRBV5-1	TGCGCCAGCAGCTTGGCGCAAGTGGGACAGGCCTATGGCTACACCTTC	CASSLAQVGQAYGYTF
TRBJ1-3	NA	TRBD1	TRBV2	TGTGCCAGCACCGGGACAGGGTATGGAAACACCATATATTTT	CASTGTGYGNTIYF
TRBJ2-1	NA	TRBD2	TRBV5-4	TGTGCCAGCATGCCGGGAGGGTTGACGTCCTACAATGAGCAGTTCTTC	CASMPGGLTSYNEQFF
TRBJ2-2	NA	NA	TRBV5-1	TGCGCCAGCAGCTTCGGCACCGGGGAGCTGTTTTTT	CASSFGTGELFF
TRBJ1-1	NA	TRBD1	TRBV25-1	TGTGCCAGCAGTCCCGACAGGGGAGGAGGTCGGACTGAAGCTTTCTTT	CASSPDRGGGRTEAFF
TRBJ2-2	NA	NA	TRBV13	TGTGCCAGCAGCTCGACTAGAAGCGCAGGCGGGGAGCTGTTTTTT	CASSSTRSAGGELFF
TRBJ1-5	NA	TRBD1	TRBV24-1	TGTGCCACCAGTGACTCGGACAGGATCAATCAGCCCCAGCATTTT	CATSDSDRINQPQHF
TRBJ1-2	NA	NA	TRBV9	TGTGCCAGCACCCCATCACAGGGTCGATTAACTGGCTACACCTTC	CASTPSQGRLTGYTF
TRBJ2-7	NA	NA	TRBV13	TGTGCCAGCAGCTCTCCAACGGGTCGGATCGAGCAGTACTTC	CASSSPTGRIEQYF
TRBJ2-6	NA	NA	TRBV3-1/TRBV3-2	TGTGCCAGCGGAGGGTACGGGGCCAACGTCCTGACTTTC	CASGGYGANVLTF
TRBJ1-1	NA	NA	TRBV2	TGTGCCAGCTCGGCAGGGGCTACTGAAGCTTTCTTT	CASSAGATEAFF
TRBJ2-3	NA	TRBD2	TRBV6-1	TGTGCCAGCAGTGCCGCTATTCCCGGGACTAGCGACTCAGATACGCAGTATTTT	CASSAAIPGTSDSDTQYF
TRBJ1-2	NA	TRBD1	TRBV2	TGTGCCAGCAGAGGGACAGGGTTATCCCCCGACTATGGCTACACCTTC	CASRGTGLSPDYGYTF
TRBJ2-1	NA	NA	TRBV18	TGTGCCAGCTCACCAAGTGGCAGTCACAATGAGCAGTTCTTC	CASSPSGSHNEQFF
TRBJ2-5	NA	TRBD2	TRBV5-4	TGTGCCAGCAGCTTGGGACTAGCGGGGGGGCAGGGGCAAGAGACCCAGTACTTC	CASSLGLAGGQGQETQYF
TRBJ2-2	NA	NA	TRBV28	TGTGCCAGCACCGAACCCCAGGGCACCGGGGAGCTGTTTTTT	CASTEPQGTGELFF
TRBJ2-3	few	TRBD1	TRBV7-6	TGTGCCAGCAGCGCGGGACAGGGCAACACAGATACGCAGTATTTT	CASSAGQGNTDTQYF
TRBJ1-2	NA	NA	TRBV4-1	TGCGCCAGCAGCCAAGATGGGACATTCTATGGCTACACCTTC	CASSQDGTFYGYTF